Listed below are T cell receptor beta chains from one sample, sequenced in a study of neurological immune-mediated disorders. In TCRdb, the 5' RACE reads were re-called with MiXCR into one record per CDR3 protein. Counted here are tens of thousands of distinct CDR3 sequences, roughly 6% occurring once; the ten biggest clones make up 0.57%. The material sequenced was CD4+ T cells from blood. The receptor source for this set is a woman between 35 and 50 years old in good health. The CDR3 runs from the conserved cysteine through the conserved F or W. A D gene is named only where the DNA matches it firmly. For some rows the clone size is stated as once, few or many, or as a class when expanded; others skip it.

v_call	d_call	cdr3_length	j_call	clone_size	cdr3_aa	cdr3_nt
TRBV5-1	-	15	TRBJ2-3	many	CASSLRPSGTDTQYF	TGCGCCAGCAGCTTGCGACCTAGCGGCACAGATACGCAGTATTTT
TRBV20-1	TRBD2	16	TRBJ2-7	many	CSARAGTSGQRREQYF	TGCAGTGCTAGGGCTGGGACTAGCGGGCAGAGACGCGAGCAGTACTTC
TRBV5-1	-	16	TRBJ1-5	-	CASSLDSGASNQPQHF	TGCGCCAGCAGCTTGGACTCGGGGGCCAGCAATCAGCCCCAGCATTTT
TRBV15	TRBD1	15	TRBJ1-4	many	CATSRVQGAGEKLFF	TGTGCCACCAGCAGAGTCCAGGGGGCGGGTGAAAAACTGTTTTTT
TRBV20-1	TRBD2	16	TRBJ2-3	many	CSAREFGGGSTDTQYF	TGCAGTGCTAGAGAGTTCGGGGGGGGTAGCACAGATACGCAGTATTTT
TRBV20-1	-	14	TRBJ1-1	many	CSAILEPLNTEAFF	TGCAGTGCCATACTAGAGCCTTTGAACACTGAAGCTTTCTTT
TRBV20-1	TRBD2	15	TRBJ2-1	many	CSASLGGSSYNEQFF	TGCAGTGCTAGTCTGGGCGGGAGCTCCTACAATGAGCAGTTCTTC
TRBV28	TRBD1	14	TRBJ2-2	many	CASTGQGFTGELFF	TGTGCCAGCACCGGACAGGGTTTCACCGGGGAGCTGTTTTTT
TRBV20-1	-	15	TRBJ2-2	many	CSARVGRLDTGELFF	TGCAGTGCTAGAGTAGGGAGGCTTGACACCGGGGAGCTGTTTTTT
TRBV20-1	-	14	TRBJ2-7	many	CSARDPALKYEQYF	TGCAGTGCTAGAGACCCGGCCTTGAAATACGAGCAGTACTTC
TRBV27	-	13	TRBJ2-3	many	CASSTPLTDTQYF	TGTGCCAGCAGTACTCCCCTCACAGATACGCAGTATTTT
TRBV28	TRBD1	15	TRBJ2-5	many	CASSASGTGKETQYF	TGTGCCAGCAGCGCCTCGGGGACAGGGAAAGAGACCCAGTACTTC
TRBV5-1	TRBD1	17	TRBJ2-3	many	CASSLFLGGAGADTQYF	TGCGCCAGCAGCTTGTTTCTAGGGGGCGCTGGCGCAGATACGCAGTATTTT
TRBV18	TRBD1	14	TRBJ1-2	many	CASSPSGQNYGYTF	TGTGCCAGCTCACCATCGGGACAGAACTATGGCTACACCTTC
TRBV3-1	-	16	TRBJ2-5	many	CASSHENRDNQETQYF	TGTGCCAGCAGCCATGAAAACCGGGACAACCAAGAGACCCAGTACTTC
TRBV7-2	-	14	TRBJ1-1	many	CASRGGAWDTEAFF	TGTGCCAGCAGGGGGGGGGCCTGGGACACTGAAGCTTTCTTT
TRBV24-1	TRBD1	14	TRBJ1-1	many	CATSGASGGGEAFF	TGTGCCACCAGTGGGGCCTCAGGGGGTGGTGAAGCTTTCTTT
TRBV28	-	11	TRBJ2-7	many	CASSPAGEQYF	TGTGCCAGCAGCCCCGCCGGCGAGCAGTACTTC
TRBV7-9	TRBD2	19	TRBJ2-3	few	CASSIQLLLAGGSTDTQYF	TGTGCCAGCAGCATACAACTTTTGCTAGCGGGAGGCAGTACAGATACGCAGTATTTT
TRBV20-1	TRBD1	13	TRBJ2-2	many	CSAIRTGAGELFF	TGCAGTGCTATACGGACAGGGGCCGGGGAGCTGTTTTTT
TRBV7-8	TRBD2	15	TRBJ2-1	many	CASSLAGLADNEQFF	TGTGCCAGCAGCTTAGCGGGACTAGCTGATAATGAGCAGTTCTTC
TRBV5-6	-	18	TRBJ1-4	many	CASSLRTVANPTNEKLFF	TGTGCCAGCAGCTTACGGACAGTGGCGAATCCAACTAATGAAAAACTGTTTTTT
TRBV20-1	-	13	TRBJ1-3	many	CSAGGQGRDTIYF	TGCAGTGCTGGGGGGCAGGGTCGGGACACCATATATTTT
TRBV27	-	13	TRBJ2-7	-	CASSLRGSYEQYF	TGTGCCAGCAGTCTTCGGGGCTCCTACGAGCAGTACTTC
TRBV5-1	-	12	TRBJ2-7	many	CASSPGFLEQYF	TGCGCCAGCAGCCCGGGGTTCCTCGAGCAGTACTTC
TRBV6-6	TRBD1	17	TRBJ1-5	many	CASSYLHRRDRRKPQHF	TGTGCCAGCAGTTACTTACACAGAAGGGACAGGCGGAAGCCCCAGCATTTT
TRBV7-8	-	16	TRBJ1-5	many	CASSLGPGYSNQPQHF	TGTGCCAGCAGCTTAGGGCCGGGATATAGCAATCAGCCCCAGCATTTT
TRBV20-1	TRBD2	15	TRBJ2-3	many	CSARRASGVTDTQYF	TGCAGTGCTAGACGGGCTAGCGGGGTCACAGATACGCAGTATTTT
TRBV10-3	TRBD2	12	TRBJ2-3	-	CATRGGTDTQYF	TGTGCCACCCGGGGGGGGACAGATACGCAGTATTTT
TRBV28	TRBD1	16	TRBJ1-4	many	CASSSSRDRGREKLFF	TGTGCCAGCAGTTCCTCCCGGGACAGGGGTCGTGAAAAACTGTTTTTT
TRBV29-1	-	15	TRBJ2-7	many	CSVHFLRDYSYEQYF	TGCAGCGTGCACTTTTTGCGGGATTACTCCTACGAGCAGTACTTC
TRBV12-3/TRBV12-4	-	15	TRBJ1-1	many	CASSLGRRARTEAFF	TGTGCCAGCAGTTTAGGACGAAGGGCGAGGACTGAAGCTTTCTTT
TRBV28	-	15	TRBJ1-5	many	CASTKSGLGDQPQHF	TGTGCCAGCACCAAAAGTGGTCTTGGCGATCAGCCCCAGCATTTT
TRBV5-1	-	12	TRBJ2-7	many	CASSRPPYEQYF	TGCGCCAGCAGCCGACCCCCCTACGAGCAGTACTTC
TRBV20-1	TRBD2	15	TRBJ2-1	many	CSASGLAGGGTEQFF	TGCAGTGCTAGTGGGCTAGCGGGAGGGGGTACTGAGCAGTTCTTC
TRBV7-8	-	12	TRBJ2-4	many	CASSPPDRLQYF	TGTGCCAGCAGCCCCCCCGACAGGCTTCAGTACTTC
TRBV20-1	TRBD2	13	TRBJ2-7	many	CSAGTSGSYEQYF	TGCAGTGCTGGGACTAGCGGATCCTACGAGCAGTACTTC
TRBV29-1	-	12	TRBJ2-2	many	CSVESDTGELFF	TGCAGCGTTGAATCGGACACCGGGGAGCTGTTTTTT
TRBV20-1	-	15	TRBJ2-7	many	CSAVGGGRWSYEQYF	TGCAGTGCCGTAGGGGGCGGGAGGTGGTCCTACGAGCAGTACTTC
TRBV29-1	-	12	TRBJ2-5	many	CSVSYGQETQYF	TGCAGCGTTTCCTACGGACAAGAGACCCAGTACTTC
TRBV29-1	TRBD1	12	TRBJ2-1	many	CSARTGGIEQFF	TGCAGCGCCCGGACAGGAGGTATCGAGCAGTTCTTC
TRBV5-1	TRBD2	16	TRBJ2-3	many	CASSLVSGRSGDTQYF	TGCGCCAGCAGCTTGGTTAGCGGGAGGAGTGGGGATACGCAGTATTTT
TRBV28	-	16	TRBJ2-7	many	CASSGAGAASSYEQYF	TGTGCCAGCAGTGGGGCAGGGGCCGCGAGCTCCTACGAGCAGTACTTC
TRBV5-5	-	13	TRBJ1-3	many	CASSSGPDNTIYF	TGTGCCAGCAGCTCCGGCCCCGACAACACCATATATTTT